This T cell receptor beta chain was identified in a study of blood T cell repertoires in COVID-19. The wider study: Both acute and convalescent COVID-19 samples were obtained from the United States, Italy and Spain. PBMCs, B-cell-depleted T cells, or T cells provided the cDNA or gDNA that made up the material.

In germline, CDR1 is KGHSH, CDR2 LQKENI. V shed 5 bases and J shed 3 bases, with 13 bases lying between them. The CDR3 has 14 amino acids. How the authors handled the data: Amplification from reference gene primers served as the basis for estimated nucleated cell counts. Only in-frame clones appear in the TCRdb table, and some are missing; sequencing was by immunoSEQ multiplex PCR. The DNA was the basis for D and trimming; V, J and clone size are from that table. The sample gives around 200,000 clones, 89% of which show up once; 5.5% to 7.5% is in the top ten. The V gene is TRBV18, the J gene TRBJ1-1, with a weak D call TRBD1 (6 bases). The TCR originated in a man aged 35-49 years with acute or convalescent COVID-19. Sequencing input: peripheral blood. CDR3 sequence: CASSSIPGDTEAFF. The DNA of the CDR3 is TGTGCCAGCTCAAGTATTCCAGGGGACACTGAAGCTTTCTTT.